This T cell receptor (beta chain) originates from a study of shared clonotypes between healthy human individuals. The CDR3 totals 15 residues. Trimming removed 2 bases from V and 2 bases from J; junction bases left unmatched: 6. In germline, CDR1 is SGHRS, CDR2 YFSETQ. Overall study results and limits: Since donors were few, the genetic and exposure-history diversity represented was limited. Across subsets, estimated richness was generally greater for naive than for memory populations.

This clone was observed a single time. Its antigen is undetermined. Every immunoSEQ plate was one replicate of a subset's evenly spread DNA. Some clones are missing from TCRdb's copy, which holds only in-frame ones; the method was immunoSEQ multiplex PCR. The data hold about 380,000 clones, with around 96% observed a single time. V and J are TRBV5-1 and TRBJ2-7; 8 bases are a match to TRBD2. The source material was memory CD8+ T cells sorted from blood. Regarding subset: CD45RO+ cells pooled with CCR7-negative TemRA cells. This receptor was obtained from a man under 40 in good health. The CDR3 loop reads CASSLTGTRTYEQYF. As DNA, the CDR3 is TGCGCCAGCAGCTTAACCGGGACTAGGACCTACGAGCAGTACTTC.